This T cell receptor beta chain was captured in a study of blood T cell repertoires in COVID-19. Study-level background: The analysed material was cDNA or gDNA that came from T cells, B-cell-depleted T cells, or PBMCs.

Under the authors' procedure: Estimation of nucleated cell counts was performed using reference gene primer amplification. The protocol was immunoSEQ multiplex PCR, while the TCRdb copy is restricted to in-frame clones and leaves out a portion. D and trimming come from the DNA, and the V and J calls and clone size come from that table. Among 150,000 to 250,000 clones listed, roughly 94% were seen once. In germline, CDR1 is SNHLY, CDR2 FYNNEI. The germline V and J ends were trimmed by 4 bases and 10 bases, with 14 bases remaining between them. The length of the CDR3 is 14 residues. The rearrangement joins TRBV2 to TRBJ1-6, with a weak D call TRBD1 (6 bases). The sample comprised peripheral blood. The TCR originated in a man aged 25-45 years with COVID-19, enrolled during active disease. The CDR3: CASSAQGSESPLHF. In nucleotides, the CDR3 is TGTGCCAGCAGTGCACAGGGATCGGAGTCACCCCTCCACTTT.